This T cell receptor (beta chain) was obtained from a study of cytomegalovirus exposure and HLA in healthy donors. Study-level findings and limits: The study flagged approximately 180 TCR beta chains as cytomegalovirus-associated.

The repertoire was sequenced with immunoSEQ multiplex PCR; TCRdb's copy has only in-frame clones and lacks some. The sample has 190,000 or so clones, around 83% seen once. As regards this clone: The antigen is not known.

CDR3 size: 13 residues. Trimming stripped 2 bases from V and 3 bases from J, with 7 bases between. Germline CDR1 is MNHNY and CDR2 is SVGAGI (reference sequence). The material sequenced was PBMCs. The V and J genes are TRBV6-6 and TRBJ1-2, with D hard to call. The receptor's source is a woman aged 30 to 39 in good health and CMV-seropositive. For the CDR3, the DNA is TGTGCCAGCAGTTACGGCACCGACTATGGCTACACCTTC. As protein: CASSYGTDYGYTF.